Each of the 3 T cell receptor beta chains below was sequenced from the same sample in a study of cytomegalovirus exposure and HLA in healthy donors. Primers included in the PCR were 60 Vbeta and 13 Jbeta primers. The protocol was immunoSEQ multiplex PCR, while the TCRdb copy is restricted to in-frame clones and leaves out a portion. The profile covers 80,000 to 100,000 clones, with 55% to 75% appearing a single time and about 2.5% taken by the ten largest. Sequencing was done on a sample of PBMCs. These receptor sequences come from a man over 45 in good health and CMV-seronegative.

In its sample, this clone was seen a few times. The genes are TRBV28 and TRBJ2-1; 9 bases are shared with TRBD1. This CDR3 is built from 15 residues. CDR1 is MDHEN and CDR2 is SYDVKM in the germline V gene. The ends lost 3 bases at V and 6 bases at J; junction bases unmatched: 6. The CDR3 DNA reads as TGTGCCAGCAGTTTGTGGACAGGGGATCCCAATGAGCAGTTCTTC. Its translation: CASSLWTGDPNEQFF.

The chain is built from TRBV9 and TRBJ2-3, with D unclear. The CDR3 runs to 17 residues. Germline-derived CDR1 and CDR2 are SGDLS and YYNGEE. Trimming left V 4 bases short and J 2 bases short, with 20 bases between. The CDR3 loop is CASSSGVSPPLTDTQYF. CDR3 DNA sequence: TGTGCCAGCAGCTCAGGCGTTTCCCCGCCCCTCACAGATACGCAGTATTTT.

In its sample, this clone was seen a few times. The chain uses TRBV5-1 and TRBJ1-4; tentatively, D is TRBD1 (5 bases). Germline V gives CDR1 SGHRS, CDR2 YFSETQ. The CDR3 runs 15 residues. The V gene lost 4 bases and the J gene lost 7 bases, with 17 bases spanning the gap. The CDR3 protein is CASSPVEGSGEKLFF. The CDR3 nucleotides are TGCGCCAGCAGCCCGGTGGAGGGGAGTGGTGAAAAACTGTTTTTT.